One sample yielded the 21 T cell receptor beta chains listed below, sequenced in a study of blood T cell repertoires in COVID-19. Profiling relied on immunoSEQ multiplex PCR, and the TCRdb table lists in-frame clones only, not all of them. Here the sample spans more than 250,000 clones, roughly 82% being singletons. Sequencing was performed on peripheral blood. The source is a woman between 50 and 59 years old with acute or convalescent COVID-19.

The rearrangement links TRBV30 to TRBJ2-5; 8 nucleotides align to TRBD1. Germline V CDR1 and CDR2: GTSNPN, SVGIG (reference sequence). The CDR3 runs to 13 residues. V lost 1 base, J lost 5 bases, and 3 bases stayed unmatched. CDR3 residues: CAWSARGQETQYF. The CDR3 DNA reads as TGTGCCTGGAGTGCCAGGGGGCAGGAGACCCAGTACTTC.

This sequence joins TRBV3-1 (or the pseudogene TRBV3-2) and TRBJ2-7; weak D call: TRBD2 (6 bases). The CDR3 extends over 11 amino acids. The ends were cut back, 7 bases at V and 5 bases at J, with 9 bases in the middle. The V gene's germline CDR1 is LGHDT and CDR2 YNNKEL (reference sequence). CDR3 loop: CASTQRDEQYF. The CDR3 bases are TGTGCCAGCACGCAGCGGGACGAGCAGTACTTC.

The chain joins TRBV11-1 to TRBJ2-1, with 8 bases that match TRBD1. This CDR3 is built from 17 residues. V lost 0 bases, J lost 6 bases, and 10 bases stayed unmatched. Germline CDR1 is SGHAT and CDR2 is FQDESV (reference sequence). CDR3 sequence reads: CASSLAGPGTGTNEQFF. The CDR3 nucleotides read TGTGCCAGCAGCTTAGCGGGTCCCGGGACAGGTACCAATGAGCAGTTCTTC.

V gene TRBV28 combines with J gene TRBJ1-3, with 8 bases that match TRBD1. The CDR3 has 13 amino acids. The germline V gene encodes CDR1 MDHEN and CDR2 SYDVKM. Trimming cost V 7 bases and J 5 bases; bases outside gene matches: 4. CDR3 DNA sequence: TGTGCCAGCACAGGGGGCAGAAGAAACACCATATATTTT. Its protein is CASTGGRRNTIYF.

This sequence joins TRBV5-1 and TRBJ1-4; 10 bases align to TRBD1. Looked up from germline, CDR1 is SGHRS and CDR2 is YFSETQ. There are 15 residues in the CDR3. Germline trimming cut 4 bases from V and 7 bases from J; bases unmatched to any gene: 7. CDR3 sequence reads: CASSPTGGGAEKLFF. DNA of the CDR3: TGCGCCAGCAGCCCGACAGGGGGCGGGGCTGAAAAACTGTTTTTT.

The chain employs TRBV6-6 and TRBJ1-5, with 9 bases aligning to TRBD1. Germline V lookup: CDR1 MNHNY, CDR2 SVGAGI (reference sequence). The CDR3 spans 17 residues. The V gene end was trimmed by 5 bases and the J gene end by 2 bases; junction bases not matched to a gene: 10. CDR3 loop: CASSRTRTGVGNQPQHF. The DNA for the CDR3 is TGTGCCAGCAGTCGAACCCGGACAGGGGTCGGCAATCAGCCCCAGCATTTT.

J is TRBJ1-1 and V is TRBV11-3; TRBD1 agrees at 9 bases. From germline, CDR1 is SGHNT and CDR2 YENEEA. V was pared by 3 bases and J by 1 base, with 0 bases of the junction left unmatched. The CDR3 extends over 14 amino acids. This chain's CDR3 is CASSLTGGNTEAFF. As DNA, the CDR3 is TGTGCCAGCAGCTTGACAGGGGGGAACACTGAAGCTTTCTTT.

This clone was seen a single time. The chain has TRBV19 and TRBJ1-3; D gene ambiguous. Germline CDR1 is LNHDA and CDR2 is SQIVND (reference sequence). The CDR3 runs to 13 residues. Trimming removed 6 bases from V and 2 bases from J, with 8 bases in between. The chain's CDR3 is CASRIDTGNTIYF. The CDR3 DNA follows: TGTGCCAGTAGGATCGACACTGGAAACACCATATATTTT.

The gene calls are TRBV7-9 and TRBJ1-1; D remains unclear. Trimming took off 1 base at V and 11 bases at J, with 17 bases between the two ends. Per germline, CDR1 SEHNR and CDR2 FQNEAQ (reference sequence). This CDR3 has 14 amino acids. CDR3 in amino acids: CASSLGQSRVGAFF. The CDR3 region has the DNA TGTGCCAGCAGCTTAGGGCAATCGAGAGTCGGGGCTTTCTTT.

There are a few counts of this clone. The chain has TRBV7-6 and TRBJ2-5; tentative D call: TRBD2 (5 bases). Per germline, CDR1 SGHVS and CDR2 FNYEAQ. V was pared by 1 base and J by 5 bases, with 17 bases between. This CDR3 has 16 amino acids. CDR3 amino acids: CASSLESGSATETQYF. DNA of the CDR3: TGTGCCAGCAGCTTAGAGTCGGGGAGCGCAACGGAGACCCAGTACTTC.

The chain employs TRBV28 and TRBJ2-5; D may be TRBD2 (5 bases). The CDR3 has 15 amino acids. Germline assignment: CDR1 MDHEN and CDR2 SYDVKM. Deletions cut 3 bases from V and 5 bases from J, with 16 bases between. As DNA, the CDR3 is TGTGCCAGCAGTTTGGGAGTCCCCACTCGGGAGACCCAGTACTTC. Amino acids: CASSLGVPTRETQYF.

The chain recombines TRBV28 with TRBJ1-3; 11 bases line up with TRBD1. The CDR3 loop spans 18 amino acids. Germline V gene sequence: CDR1 MDHEN, CDR2 SYDVKM. After removal of 4 bases from V and 3 bases from J, the junction contained 11 bases not matched to a gene. The CDR3 protein is CASSWNPGTGGLGNTIYF. In DNA, the CDR3 is TGTGCCAGCAGTTGGAATCCCGGGACAGGGGGACTTGGAAACACCATATATTTT.

The table lists this clone with a few counts. The genes are TRBV9 and TRBJ2-3; 8 positions agree with TRBD1. Trimming at V came to 5 bases and at J to 3 bases, leaving 8 bases not matched to a gene. This CDR3 contains 15 residues. Per germline, CDR1 SGDLS and CDR2 YYNGEE. The DNA of the CDR3 is TGTGCCAGCAGTTACGGACAGGGCAGTACAGATACGCAGTATTTT. Translation: CASSYGQGSTDTQYF.

This chain joins TRBV3-1 (or the pseudogene TRBV3-2) and TRBJ2-7, with 7 bases identical to TRBD1. Germline lookup yields CDR1 LGHDT and CDR2 YNNKEL (reference sequence). This CDR3 has 15 amino acids. The V and J ends lost 4 bases and 0 bases, in that order; junction bases with no gene match: 6. CDR3 nucleotide sequence: TGTGCCAGCAGCCGTCTCTCAGGGGGCTCCTACGAGCAGTACTTC. It translates to CASSRLSGGSYEQYF.

This clone has a single count. This chain joins TRBV29-1 and TRBJ1-2; 8 bases fit TRBD1. Germline V gives CDR1 SQVTM, CDR2 ANQGSEA. This CDR3 has 12 amino acids. Trimming at V came to 4 bases and at J to 6 bases, leaving 4 bases not matched to a gene. The CDR3 region has the DNA TGCAGCGTTGCCCCAGGGGGCGATGGCTACACCTTC. Its protein product is CSVAPGGDGYTF.

This chain uses TRBV3-1 (or the pseudogene TRBV3-2) with TRBJ1-2; no definite D call. In germline, CDR1 is LGHDT, CDR2 YNNKEL (reference sequence). The CDR3 runs to 13 residues. V lost 4 bases and J 7 bases, leaving 13 bases between the germline ends. This CDR3 reads CASSPPLKRGYTF. The CDR3 coding sequence is TGTGCCAGCAGCCCTCCGTTAAAGCGTGGCTACACCTTC.

This rearrangement joins TRBV25-1 to TRBJ2-1; TRBD2 aligns across 10 bases. CDR3 size: 12 residues. Trimming at V came to 2 bases and at J to 15 bases, leaving 4 bases not matched to a gene. CDR1 is MGHDK and CDR2 is SYGVNS in the germline V gene. CDR3 sequence reads: CASSELAGEGFF. In DNA form, the CDR3 reads TGTGCCAGCAGTGAACTAGCGGGAGAGGGGTTCTTC.

The gene calls are TRBV28 and TRBJ2-5, with 9 bases that match TRBD1. The CDR3 totals 14 residues. Per germline, CDR1 MDHEN and CDR2 SYDVKM. With V trimmed by 5 bases and J by 5 bases, 6 bases remained unmatched. The CDR3 here is CASSPGQGWETQYF. In nucleotides, the CDR3 is TGTGCCAGCAGTCCAGGACAGGGGTGGGAGACCCAGTACTTC.

The genes are TRBV6-2 or TRBV6-3 and TRBJ2-1; D gene ambiguous. CDR1 is MNHEY, CDR2 SVGEGT, per germline. This CDR3 region has 11 residues. V lost 1 base and J lost 10, with 5 bases in between. CDR3 protein: CASSYYGEQFF. In DNA, the CDR3 is TGTGCCAGCAGTTACTACGGGGAGCAGTTCTTC.

As for this clone: Other DNA sequences in the sample encode the same CDR3. This chain connects TRBV27 to TRBJ1-5; a possible D gene is TRBD1 (6 bases). Germline assignment: CDR1 MNHEY and CDR2 SMNVEV (reference sequence). Deletions cut 3 bases from V and 7 bases from J, with 10 bases between. The CDR3 has 13 amino acids. The DNA of the CDR3 is TGTGCCAGCAGTTTCAGGGGTGGACAGCCCCAGCATTTT. It specifies CASSFRGGQPQHF.

V usage is TRBV7-9 and J usage is TRBJ1-4, with 7 bases fitting TRBD1. This CDR3 is 15 amino acids long. The germline V gene has CDR1 SEHNR and CDR2 FQNEAQ (reference sequence). The trim removed 4 bases at V and 4 bases at J, leaving 6 bases unmatched. The CDR3 coding sequence is TGTGCCAGCAGCTCCCGGGACAGCCTTAATGAAAAACTGTTTTTT. Its protein is CASSSRDSLNEKLFF.